This is a list of T cell receptor beta chains from one sample in a study of T-cell reconstitution after alpha-beta-depleted transplantation in children. TCRdb independently ran MiXCR on the PCR reads; one entry per CDR3 protein. The repertoire holds around 110,000 distinct CDR3 sequences, with 9% to 12% as singletons. This specimen was PBMCs, taken before TCRalphabeta/CD19-depleted stem cell transplant. The receptors originated from a boy younger than 10 with acute lymphoblastic leukemia, due to receive a stem cell transplant. The CDR3 runs from the conserved cysteine through the conserved F or W.

V	J	CDR3
TRBV20-1	TRBJ2-4	CSASLAGGAKNIQYF
TRBV12-3/TRBV12-4	TRBJ2-4	CASSPTTGIAKNIQYF
TRBV20-1	TRBJ1-2	CSARDMGDSSYGYTF
TRBV5-1	TRBJ2-1	CASSFRPPEGQFF
TRBV7-9	TRBJ1-5	CASSPQRSQPQHF
TRBV20-1	TRBJ2-5	CSAFGTSGEETQYF
TRBV5-8	TRBJ2-1	CASSYGTGNNEQFF
TRBV27	TRBJ1-6	CASSFMSSYNSPLHF
TRBV27	TRBJ2-7	CASRQVRELSYNEQYF
TRBV20-1	TRBJ2-7	CSASETRSYEQYF
TRBV2	TRBJ2-5	CASSTSVRGETQYF
TRBV28	TRBJ2-7	CASSFVGSSYEQYF
TRBV3-1	TRBJ1-2	CASRRRTGKGYGYTF
TRBV20-1	TRBJ1-1	CSARGIDTEAFF